The 28 T cell receptor beta chains below all came from one sample that was sequenced in a study of blood T cell repertoires in COVID-19. The method was immunoSEQ multiplex PCR; TCRdb's version includes in-frame clones alone and lacks a portion of them. The table records 200,000 to 250,000 clones, approximately 85% of them present only once. Source material: peripheral blood. The receptors stem from a man over 45 who had recovered from COVID-19.

The chain couples TRBV5-1 to TRBJ1-3, with 9 bases matching TRBD1. Germline values: CDR1 SGHRS, CDR2 YFSETQ. This CDR3 is built from 16 residues. Germline trimming cut 0 bases from V and 2 bases from J; bases unmatched to any gene: 3. As DNA, the CDR3 is TGCGCCAGCAGCTTGGATTGGGACAGGGCTGGAAACACCATATATTTT. As protein: CASSLDWDRAGNTIYF.

The chain links TRBV4-1 to TRBJ2-7; 13 bases fit TRBD2. V was clipped by 3 bases and J by 3 bases; unmatched bases: 5. The CDR3 extends over 16 amino acids. Germline assignment: CDR1 MGHRA and CDR2 YSYEKL. The CDR3 DNA follows: TGCGCCAGCAGCCAGGGGACTAGCGGGATGTACTACGAGCAGTACTTC. Its protein product is CASSQGTSGMYYEQYF.

J is TRBJ1-4 and V is TRBV14; D remains unclear. The CDR3 is 15 amino acids. The germline CDR1 and CDR2 sequences are SGHDN and FVKESK. Trimming took 3 bases from V and 4 from J, leaving 12 bases between them. The CDR3 sequence is CASSHLLGSNEKLFF. CDR3 bases: TGTGCCAGCAGCCATCTCCTCGGTAGTAATGAAAAACTGTTTTTT.

The chain has TRBV15 and TRBJ1-5, with D tentatively TRBD1 (6 bases). V lost 0 bases and J lost 7, with 13 bases in between. Germline V gives CDR1 LNHNV, CDR2 YYDKDF (reference sequence). There are 15 residues in the CDR3. CDR3 DNA: TGTGCCACCAGCAGAGATCCCCTACAGGGCCAGCCCCAGCATTTT. Translating gives CATSRDPLQGQPQHF.

This chain links TRBV6-2 or TRBV6-3 with TRBJ2-7, with TRBD2 matching 12 bases. The V gene end was trimmed by 7 bases and the J gene end by 3 bases; junction bases not matched to a gene: 28. Germline V gene sequence: CDR1 MNHEY, CDR2 SVGEGT. The CDR3 covers 22 residues. The CDR3 coding sequence is TGTGCCAGCAACCCTATTCCCCTATCCCTGACTAGCGGGAGTGGAGTGATCTACGAGCAGTACTTC. It translates to CASNPIPLSLTSGSGVIYEQYF.

CDR3 in DNA: TGTGCCAGCAGTTTGGCAGGATCCCACGAGCAGTACTTC. It codes for CASSLAGSHEQYF. The genes are TRBV6-2 or TRBV6-3 and TRBJ2-7; D ambiguous. CDR3 size: 13 residues. V lost 4 bases and J lost 5, with 12 bases in between. Germline CDR1 reads MNHEY; CDR2 reads SVGEGT.

This clone has a single count. The V gene is TRBV27, the J gene TRBJ2-1; perhaps TRBD1 as D (5 bases). Between the trimmed V and J ends, which lost 2 bases and 9 bases, there was a span of 17 bases. The CDR3 extends over 15 amino acids. The germline CDR1 and CDR2 sequences are MNHEY and SMNVEV (reference sequence). DNA for the CDR3: TGTGCCAGCAGTTTAGCGTCCTGGCAGGGCGGTGAGCAGTTCTTC. It translates to CASSLASWQGGEQFF.

Only a few counts were recorded for this clone. The gene calls are TRBV11-3 and TRBJ1-1; possibly TRBD1 for D (5 bases). Trimming removed 9 bases from V and 7 bases from J, with 12 bases in between. Germline CDR1 is SGHNT and CDR2 is YENEEA. There are 11 residues in the CDR3. CDR3 nucleotide sequence: TGTGCCAGGGGGGGAACCCTTGAAGCTTTCTTT. It is translated as CARGGTLEAFF.

The CDR3 here is CASSQDQGAGGSQRQFF. CDR3 coding DNA: TGTGCCAGCAGCCAAGATCAGGGGGCAGGGGGTTCACAAAGGCAGTTCTTC. The V and J genes are TRBV3-1 (or the pseudogene TRBV3-2) and TRBJ2-1, with 8 bases identical to TRBD1. The CDR3 loop spans 17 amino acids. J was trimmed by 12 bases and V by 0 bases; bases with no gene match: 16. CDR1 and CDR2 from the germline V gene are LGHDT and YNNKEL (reference sequence).

The CDR3 here is CASSKDRGHYNEQFF. DNA of the CDR3: TGTGCCAGCAGCAAGGACAGGGGGCATTACAATGAGCAGTTCTTC. The chain has TRBV6-5 and TRBJ2-1; TRBD1 agrees at 11 bases. The junction had 5 bases not matched to a gene; V was cut back by 6 bases and J by 4 bases. Germline-derived CDR1 and CDR2 are MNHEY and SVGAGI. The CDR3 spans 15 residues.

The chain joins TRBV28 to TRBJ1-6, with D unclear. Germline-derived CDR1 and CDR2 are MDHEN and SYDVKM. This CDR3 has 12 residues. V dropped 4 bases and J dropped 10 bases, with 8 bases sitting between them. The CDR3 is CASSYLTSPLHF. DNA for the CDR3: TGTGCCAGCAGTTACTTAACCTCACCCCTCCACTTT.

In this sample, this clone turned up a few times. The chain combines TRBV19 with TRBJ1-6; 7 nucleotides match TRBD1. Germline V gene lookup returns CDR1 LNHDA and CDR2 SQIVND (reference sequence). Trimming removed 7 bases from V and 5 bases from J; junction bases left unmatched: 11. This CDR3 region has 16 residues. This chain's CDR3 is CASTSVGTANNSPLHF. DNA for the CDR3: TGTGCCAGTACCTCCGTAGGGACAGCAAATAATTCACCCCTCCACTTT.

The V call is TRBV24-1, the J call TRBJ2-2; no clear D gene. CDR3 size: 15 residues. V was pared by 5 bases and J by 0 bases, with 9 bases between. Germline loops: CDR1 KGHDR, CDR2 SFDVKD. Here the CDR3 DNA reads TGTGCCACCAGTGCTAGACGGACGAACACCGGGGAGCTGTTTTTT. Translation: CATSARRTNTGELFF.

The chain links TRBV19 to TRBJ2-7, with D hard to call. Germline V gene sequence: CDR1 LNHDA, CDR2 SQIVND (reference sequence). Trimming shortened V by 5 bases and J by 5 bases, and 13 bases separated the two germline ends. CDR3 length equals 13 residues. In DNA, the CDR3 is TGTGCCAGTAGTCCCCGATCGGTGGACGAGCAGTACTTC. As protein: CASSPRSVDEQYF.

The rearrangement uses TRBV6-5 and TRBJ2-1; tentatively, D is TRBD2 (5 bases). The germline CDR1 and CDR2 sequences are MNHEY and SVGAGI. V shed 6 bases and J shed 0 bases, with 12 bases lying between them. This CDR3 spans 15 amino acids. CDR3 in amino acids: CASSARVISYNEQFF. Here the CDR3 DNA reads TGTGCCAGCAGCGCGCGGGTAATCTCCTACAATGAGCAGTTCTTC.

The chain combines TRBV4-1 with TRBJ1-4; possible D gene TRBD1, 6 bases. The CDR3 is made up of 17 amino acids. Trimming shortened V by 4 bases and J by 2 bases, and 17 bases separated the two germline ends. Germline lookup yields CDR1 MGHRA and CDR2 YSYEKL. The CDR3 sequence: CASSRDTGWSTNEKLFF. CDR3 nucleotide sequence: TGCGCCAGCAGCCGAGATACAGGGTGGAGCACTAATGAAAAACTGTTTTTT.

The CDR3 spells CASSLRGREQYF. The CDR3 nucleotides are TGTGCCAGCAGTTTAAGAGGGCGCGAGCAGTACTTC. This chain uses TRBV27 with TRBJ2-7; maybe TRBD2 (5 bases). This CDR3 has 12 amino acids. V dropped 2 bases and J dropped 6 bases, with 8 bases sitting between them. From germline, CDR1 is MNHEY and CDR2 SMNVEV (reference sequence).

V gene TRBV7-9 combines with J gene TRBJ2-7; the D gene is possibly TRBD2 (6 bases). CDR1 and CDR2 (germline): SEHNR, FQNEAQ (reference sequence). The CDR3 consists of 15 residues. Trimming pared 5 bases from V and 0 bases from J, leaving 14 bases between. For the CDR3, the DNA is TGTGCCAGCAGCACAACCGGGACTTACTCCTACGAGCAGTACTTC. Amino acids: CASSTTGTYSYEQYF.

V and J are TRBV7-8 and TRBJ1-2; 9 bases fit TRBD1. V was clipped by 0 bases and J by 6 bases; unmatched bases: 14. CDR1 is SGHVS and CDR2 is FQNEAQ in the germline V gene. The length of the CDR3 is 18 residues. CDR3 bases: TGTGCCAGCAGCTTAGCCGTAGGGGCACAGGGGGCGAATCATGGCTACACCTTC. This encodes CASSLAVGAQGANHGYTF.

The chain joins TRBV5-1 to TRBJ1-1; D not resolved. CDR3 length equals 14 residues. CDR1 is SGHRS, CDR2 YFSETQ, per germline. Trimming took off 1 base at V and 3 bases at J, with 10 bases between the two ends. The CDR3, as DNA: TGCGCCAGCAGCTTGTACGGGTACGACACTGAAGCTTTCTTT. It translates to CASSLYGYDTEAFF.

This clone appeared a few times. This rearrangement joins TRBV18 to TRBJ1-1; D may be TRBD1 (5 bases). Germline V gives CDR1 KGHSH, CDR2 LQKENI. The CDR3 consists of 15 residues. Trimming stripped 5 bases from V and 5 bases from J, with 18 bases between. Here the CDR3 reads CASSALGRGRTEAFF. The CDR3 DNA is TGTGCCAGCTCAGCATTGGGGCGGGGGAGAACTGAAGCTTTCTTT.

The CDR3 DNA reads TGTGCCAGCAGCTCAATAGCGGGAGGGCCCGCTTACGAGCAGTACTTC. Its translation: CASSSIAGGPAYEQYF. This chain joins TRBV3-1 (or the pseudogene TRBV3-2) and TRBJ2-7; TRBD2 aligns across 11 bases. Germline V gives CDR1 LGHDT, CDR2 YNNKEL (reference sequence). The CDR3 is 16 amino acids. Trimming cost V 5 bases and J 4 bases; bases outside gene matches: 10.

The chain couples TRBV28 to TRBJ2-3; D perhaps matches TRBD1 (6 bases). Germline-derived CDR1 and CDR2 are MDHEN and SYDVKM. The V and J ends lost 6 bases and 4 bases respectively, with 20 bases between them. The CDR3 loop spans 16 amino acids. The CDR3 bases are TGTGCCAGCAGCCCACTTGCAGGGGCGAACGCAGATACGCAGTATTTT. It translates to CASSPLAGANADTQYF.

V usage is TRBV19 and J usage is TRBJ2-1, with D uncertain. In germline, CDR1 is LNHDA, CDR2 SQIVND (reference sequence). Deletions cut 3 bases from V and 3 bases from J, with 6 bases between. There are 13 residues in the CDR3. For the CDR3, the DNA is TGTGCCAGTAGTATCGAGGACTACAATGAGCAGTTCTTC. Translating gives CASSIEDYNEQFF.

The V gene is TRBV7-9, the J gene TRBJ1-5; no firm D call. This CDR3 has 14 amino acids. V gave up 3 bases and J gave up 3 bases, with 9 bases separating them. Germline V gives CDR1 SEHNR, CDR2 FQNEAQ (reference sequence). CDR3 DNA: TGTGCCAGCAGCTTTAGCTCCTACAATCAGCCCCAGCATTTT. This gives the protein CASSFSSYNQPQHF.

The chain carries TRBV3-1 (or the pseudogene TRBV3-2) and TRBJ2-5; 7 bases fit TRBD2. Losses at the gene ends were 2 bases for V and 4 bases for J; bases not matched to a gene: 13. The CDR3 has 17 residues. Germline V gene lookup returns CDR1 LGHDT and CDR2 YNNKEL (reference sequence). For the CDR3, the DNA is TGTGCCAGCAGCCAATCGGCCCTAGCGGCTAACGTAGAGACCCAGTACTTC. Residues: CASSQSALAANVETQYF.

The chain recombines TRBV27 with TRBJ2-1; 7 nucleotides line up with TRBD1. The V segment lost 0 bases and the J segment 2 bases; nucleotides outside the gene matches: 4. CDR3 length equals 16 residues. From germline, CDR1 is MNHEY and CDR2 SMNVEV (reference sequence). The CDR3, as DNA: TGTGCCAGCAGTTTATCGAGCACAGGGGCCTACAATGAGCAGTTCTTC. Its translation: CASSLSSTGAYNEQFF.

This rearrangement joins TRBV6-6 to TRBJ1-6; no reliable D call. Germline V gene data show CDR1 as MNHNY and CDR2 as SVGAGI (reference sequence). The CDR3 is made up of 15 amino acids. V was clipped by 4 bases and J by 6 bases, with 13 bases between them. CDR3 protein: CASSSLGGINSPLHF. CDR3 DNA: TGTGCCAGCAGTTCATTGGGAGGGATTAATTCACCCCTCCACTTT.